These 6 T cell receptor beta chains were all obtained from the same sample, sequenced in a study of blood T cell repertoires in COVID-19. Libraries were prepared by immunoSEQ multiplex PCR; TCRdb keeps only in-frame clonotypes and omits some of them. The sample comprises roughly 70,000 clones, more than 65% of which are singletons, and around 4.4% rests with the top ten. What was sequenced was peripheral blood. These receptor sequences come from a woman aged 55-69 years with acute or convalescent COVID-19.

V gene TRBV10-3 combines with J gene TRBJ2-7, with 9 bases identical to TRBD2. CDR3 size: 14 residues. The germline V gene encodes CDR1 ENHRY and CDR2 SYGVKD. V dropped 6 bases and J dropped 0; count of bases not matched to a gene: 3. CDR3 nucleotides: TGTGCCATCAGGCTGACTAGCGGCTCCTACGAGCAGTACTTC. Its protein product is CAIRLTSGSYEQYF.

In nucleotides, the CDR3 is TGTGCCAGCAGCCACGAGGGACTAGGGTTAACCTACGAGCAGTACTTC. Amino acid sequence: CASSHEGLGLTYEQYF. The chain joins TRBV7-2 to TRBJ2-7; 8 bases line up with TRBD2. Looked up from germline, CDR1 is SGHTA and CDR2 is FQGNSA. Losses at the gene ends were 5 bases for V and 2 bases for J; bases not matched to a gene: 11. CDR3 size: 16 residues.

This clone was picked up a small number of times. The chain employs TRBV18 and TRBJ1-1; D is uncertain. With 3 bases removed from V and 3 bases from J, the gap between germline ends came to 14 bases. The CDR3 contains 15 residues. CDR1 and CDR2 (germline): KGHSH, LQKENI. CDR3 nucleotides: TGTGCCAGCTCACCCCGAGGCGGTCCCCACACTGAAGCTTTCTTT. Translating gives CASSPRGGPHTEAFF.

This chain joins TRBV10-3 and TRBJ1-1; D not resolved. CDR1 ENHRY and CDR2 SYGVKD come from the germline V gene. V was shortened by 0 bases and J by 6 bases, with 14 bases between the two germline ends. This CDR3 has 15 amino acids. The chain's CDR3 is CAISESRLAGAEAFF. The CDR3, as DNA: TGTGCCATCAGTGAGTCACGACTAGCGGGAGCTGAAGCTTTCTTT.

This clone has a single count. The chain recombines TRBV2 with TRBJ2-6; D remains ambiguous. Germline CDR1 reads SNHLY; CDR2 reads FYNNEI. V was cut by 7 bases and J by 2 bases, with 9 bases left in between. This CDR3 is built from 14 residues. The DNA for the CDR3 is TGTGCCAGCATCCCCGTTGCTGGGGCCAACGTCCTGACTTTC. Its protein is CASIPVAGANVLTF.

The chain has TRBV19 and TRBJ1-5; D is unclear. CDR1 is LNHDA, CDR2 SQIVND, per germline (reference sequence). The CDR3 spans 15 residues. The V end was cut by 7 bases, the J end by 0 bases, with 13 bases between. The CDR3 is CASKTVIDSNQPQHF. DNA for the CDR3: TGTGCCAGTAAAACGGTGATAGATAGCAATCAGCCCCAGCATTTT.